Given below is one T cell receptor beta chain in context. This clone's antigen is unknown. One base away there is no much larger clone; base qualities are not given. The sample is drawn from a study of shared clonotypes between healthy human individuals (dated by TCRdb to 2019 to 2021). Notes on the research overall: The cohort included three men and a couple of women between 18 and 49 years of age. For each donor, CD4 naive and CD4 memory were each given three plates, CD8 naive was given two plates, and CD8 memory was given one plate. Blood TCR repertoires of roughly five healthy adults were deeply sequenced to estimate repertoire size and the extent of clonotype sharing between individuals. Different laboratories and diverse techniques were used to prepare libraries and sequence TCR repertoires, to increase sequencing depth and limit assay-specific biases. Leukapheresis yielded between about 0.94 and 8.9 billion PBMCs per donor.

Trimming removed 3 bases from V and 6 bases from J, leaving 20 bases between the germline ends. CDR1 LNHDA and CDR2 SQIVND were looked up in the germline V gene (reference sequence). From the cysteine through the phenylalanine, the CDR3 covers 16 amino acids. Only CDR3 DNA is held: 48 bases, read in frame from base 1. TCR CDR3 regions were amplified from genomic DNA by multiplex PCR using the deep immunoSEQ assay. Genomic DNA extracted from each cell subset was distributed evenly over all wells of several immunoSEQ 96-well plates, and each plate served as one replicate. For sorted subsets, each replicate PCR was loaded with about 200 ng genomic DNA, equivalent to 30,000 or so T cell genomes. Purified libraries were quantified with a Qubit 3.0 fluorometer, sized on a Bioanalyzer 2100, and re-quantified with the KAPA Library Quantification kit. A separate single-read 150-cycle Illumina NextSeq 550 flow cell was used to sequence each immunoSEQ 96-well plate. As for the original processing: The immunoSEQ output contained only junctional sequences without quality scores, so filtering could not match that applied to full-length reads. Sequences were annotated with PyIR, a Python wrapper for IgBLAST v1.9, and V/J genes and CDR3 were assigned using IMGT germline references. Reads were filtered out if the reads had weak V/J assignments (E-value above 1e-6), no CDR3, stop codons, out-of-frame junctions, or ambiguous translated residues. V3J clonotypes were defined as sequences sharing the same inferred V gene, J gene, and CDR3 amino acid sequence. The percentage overlap between two repertoires was calculated by dividing the number of shared unique clonotypes by the size of the smaller repertoire. Repertoire richness was assessed with RTK rarefaction, the Chao1 estimator, and Recon v2.1 estimates of unobserved clonotypes. Generation probabilities were computed with OLGA for all TCRbeta clonotypes obtained by the gDNA method from several donors. TCRdb provides this immuneACCESS table in a form limited to in-frame rearrangements. Some clones are lacking; in checked studies, under half of them reflect an unresolved V gene, and why the rest are absent is not known. The V and J calls and clone size were taken over from that table, and D and trimming were inferred from the DNA. The sample table shows approximately 500,000 clones, and 90% to 96% are seen once. The ten top clones hold about 0.064% of the sample.

General conclusions and limits of the study: Sharing across several donors was observed for around 5% of naive CD4, over 3% of naive CD8, 2% to 2.5% of memory CD4, and about 0.4% of memory CD8 clonotypes. Naive subsets generally had larger estimated clonotype richness than memory subsets. Higher generation probabilities were observed for clonotypes shared by all four sorted-subset donors than for non-shared clonotypes. Sampling was limited to blood, and TCR repertoires in tissue likely differ from TCR repertoires in blood. Even with the large sequencing depth, rarefaction of the sorted-subset datasets indicated that sequencing was incomplete. Because the study included a small number of donors, the genetic and exposure-history diversity represented was limited. Pairwise subsampling indicated that sequencing depth was expected to affect the degree of clonotype sharing among donors.

Healthy HIV-negative adults with no recently reported acute infections or vaccinations were included as donors. Every donor was a Caucasian adult residing in Nashville, Tennessee, USA. CD4+ T cells were enriched by magnetic negative selection, after which naive cells were positively selected on CD45RA and the negative fraction was taken as the memory subset. Blood was collected by leukapheresis, and PBMCs were isolated by Ficoll-Histopaque density gradient centrifugation and then cryopreserved in liquid nitrogen vapor phase. Purity and quantity of every magnetically sorted T cell population were checked by analytical flow cytometry. Each sorted fraction had its genomic DNA isolated and then quantified by UV absorbance on a Nanodrop 2000c.

Recombination linked TRBV19 to TRBJ1-2; the D gene cannot be resolved reliably. The receptor comes from a woman aged 25 to 39 in good health. Source material: naive CD4+ T cells sorted from blood. This sample's cell subset or site label indicates: CD45RA+ positively selected. The sequenced DNA is TGTGCCAGTAGTATGACGGTTAAAGGGAAAAGGAATGGCTACACCTTC. Translated, it gives CASSMTVKGKRNGYTF.